A selection of T cell receptor beta chains follows, all from one sample in a study of T cell changes during pregnancy in multiple sclerosis. Sequencing used immunoSEQ multiplex PCR; TCRdb keeps in-frame clones, though not all of them. The table lists about 67,000 clones, about 90% of them singletons, with more than 1.4% in the top ten. This material consisted of peripheral blood, taken after pregnancy. The receptor set was obtained from a female donor with multiple sclerosis, enrolled in a pregnancy study. Each CDR3 is given with its conserved first and last residue. A D gene is named only where the DNA matches it firmly. The size field is filled for only some rows; it gives once, few, many or a size class.

TRBJ2-3	TRBD2	.	TRBV9	CASSVGGRFGDTQYF	TGTGCCAGCAGCGTAGGCGGGAGATTTGGAGATACGCAGTATTTT
TRBJ2-3	TRBD2	.	TRBV4-3	CASSPLGLADTDTQYF	TGCGCCAGCAGCCCCCTCGGGCTAGCGGACACAGATACGCAGTATTTT
TRBJ2-2	.	.	TRBV19	CASSILGGISRNTGELFF	TGTGCCAGTAGTATATTGGGCGGGATCTCGAGAAACACCGGGGAGCTGTTTTTT
TRBJ2-1	.	.	TRBV4-2	CASSQKLGANEQFF	TGTGCCAGCAGCCAGAAACTAGGAGCTAATGAGCAGTTCTTC
TRBJ2-3	.	.	TRBV7-2	CASSLVRGGDTQYF	TGTGCCAGCAGCTTAGTCAGGGGTGGAGATACGCAGTATTTT
TRBJ2-3	.	once	TRBV5-1	CASSLVPRGTDTQYF	TGCGCCAGCAGCTTGGTTCCCAGGGGAACAGATACGCAGTATTTT
TRBJ2-7	TRBD1	.	TRBV18	CASSQGQVLSYEQYF	TGTGCCAGCTCCCAAGGACAGGTCCTCTCCTACGAGCAGTACTTC
TRBJ2-1	TRBD2	.	TRBV19	CASSILAGENEQFF	TGTGCCAGTAGTATCTTAGCGGGAGAGAATGAGCAGTTCTTC
TRBJ2-3	TRBD2	.	TRBV11-2	CASSLSGTSRMDTQYF	TGTGCCAGCAGCTTGAGTGGGACTAGCCGGATGGATACGCAGTATTTT
TRBJ2-1	.	.	TRBV27	CASSSAGPGENEQFF	TGTGCCAGCAGTTCCGCGGGACCGGGGGAGAATGAGCAGTTCTTC
TRBJ2-2	.	.	TRBV5-6	CASSLGLAETGELFF	TGTGCCAGCAGCTTGGGGCTAGCCGAGACCGGGGAGCTGTTTTTT
TRBJ2-5	.	.	TRBV11-3	CASSPSLGGQETQYF	TGTGCCAGCAGCCCCAGCCTCGGGGGACAAGAGACCCAGTACTTC
TRBJ2-7	.	.	TRBV7-6	CASSLGRQGGEQYF	TGTGCCAGCAGCTTGGGTCGTCAGGGAGGCGAGCAGTACTTC
TRBJ2-5	.	.	TRBV2	CASTRIQETQYF	TGTGCCAGCACGCGGATTCAAGAGACCCAGTACTTC
TRBJ2-1	TRBD1	.	TRBV19	CASSIDRAGQGTFF	TGTGCCAGTAGTATAGATAGGGCGGGACAGGGGACCTTCTTC
TRBJ1-2	TRBD1	.	TRBV28	CASGPGGHNYGYTF	TGTGCCAGCGGACCAGGGGGGCATAACTATGGCTACACCTTC
TRBJ1-1	.	.	TRBV14	CASSLQGGEAFF	TGTGCCAGCAGCCTCCAGGGAGGAGAAGCTTTCTTT